The 3 T cell receptor beta chains given below trace back to one sample, sequenced in a study of cytomegalovirus exposure and HLA in healthy donors. A multiplex PCR was run with 60 Vbeta primers and 13 Jbeta primers. Sequencing was performed with immunoSEQ multiplex PCR; in TCRdb, only in-frame clones are kept and a portion is missing. Counted here are roughly 93,000 clones, approximately 83% occurring once; the ten biggest clones make up over 3%. The sample comprised PBMCs. The receptors stem from a man aged 40-49 years in good health and CMV-seronegative.

The chain employs TRBV15 and TRBJ2-2, with TRBD1 as a possible D gene (6 bases). Germline V gives CDR1 LNHNV, CDR2 YYDKDF (reference sequence). V shed 3 bases and J shed 2 bases, with 13 bases lying between them. This CDR3 region has 16 residues. The CDR3 here is CATSSWTAVNTGELFF. CDR3 in DNA: TGTGCCACCAGCAGCTGGACAGCCGTTAACACCGGGGAGCTGTTTTTT.

V and J are TRBV15 and TRBJ1-1; TRBD1 matches at 8 bases. CDR1 and CDR2 from the germline V gene are LNHNV and YYDKDF (reference sequence). Trimming took 1 base from V and 4 from J; bases not matched to a gene: 8. The CDR3 contains 16 residues. The CDR3 nucleotides read TGTGCCACCAGCAGAGGTTACCCAGGACAGGGCACTGAAGCTTTCTTT. This codes for CATSRGYPGQGTEAFF.

Only a few counts were recorded for this clone. The chain recombines TRBV27 with TRBJ1-6, with D perhaps TRBD1 (5 bases). This CDR3 region has 14 residues. The germline V and J ends were trimmed by 6 bases and 7 bases, with 13 bases remaining between them. Per germline, CDR1 MNHEY and CDR2 SMNVEV (reference sequence). The DNA for the CDR3 is TGTGCCAGCAGGTGGGGGGGGAGCAATTCACCCCTCCACTTT. Translation gives CASRWGGSNSPLHF.